The 7 T cell receptor beta chains below all came from one sample that was sequenced in a study of human T cells and chemical hapten exposure. As to time point: pre-sensitization, week 0. As for treatment: therapeutic diphenylcyclopropenone sensitization with weekly scalp DPC. TCRdb independently ran MiXCR on the RACE reads; one entry per CDR3 protein. The sample has tens of thousands of distinct CDR3 sequences; approximately 9.9% are singletons. This specimen consisted of whole blood, obtained in connection with sensitization to the hapten diphenylcyclopropenone (DPC). The receptors were sampled from a woman between 35 and 50 years old with alopecia areata. Some clones in this sample may be carry-over from other donors' samples.

CDR3 nucleotide sequence: TGTGCCACCGACACTTCGAGAGGACAGCCCCAGCATTTT. Protein sequence: CATDTSRGQPQHF. The chain employs TRBV6-1 and TRBJ1-5; D remains unclear. Deletions cut 10 bases from V and 7 bases from J, with 17 bases between. Germline assignment: CDR1 MNHNS and CDR2 SASEGT. This CDR3 contains 13 residues.

The chain combines TRBV5-1 with TRBJ1-3; a possible D gene is TRBD1 (6 bases). This CDR3 has 13 amino acids. Per germline, CDR1 SGHRS and CDR2 YFSETQ. V was pared by 10 bases and J by 3 bases, with 14 bases between. CDR3 loop: CASTGDNGNTIYF. The DNA for the CDR3 is TGCGCCTCTACGGGGGACAATGGAAACACCATATATTTT. The full variable domain, completed using reference TRBV5-1 and TRBJ1-3, is KAGVTQTPRYLIKTRGQQVTLSCSPISGHRSVSWYQQTPGQGLQFLFEYFSETQRNKGNFPGRFSGRQFSNSRSEMNVSTLELGDSALYLCASTGDNGNTIYFGEGSWLTVV.

In its sample, this clonotype was seen many times. The chain couples TRBV12-3 or TRBV12-4 to TRBJ2-7; D unresolved. Trimming took 6 bases from V and 2 from J, leaving 11 bases between them. The CDR3 length is 13 residues. CDR3 bases: TGTGCCAGCAGATGGATGGGCCCCTACGAGCAGTACTTC. It codes for CASRWMGPYEQYF.

In its sample, this clonotype was seen once. The chain is built from TRBV7-2 and TRBJ2-1; D perhaps matches TRBD1 (6 bases). Trimming took 4 bases from V and 16 from J, leaving 23 bases between them. The CDR3 extends over 14 amino acids. CDR1 and CDR2 (germline): SGHTA, FQGNSA. The CDR3 sequence is CASSSRGGGGHLFF. CDR3 in DNA: TGTGCCAGCAGCTCCCGCGGTGGGGGCGGGCATTTATTCTTC. The variable domain in full, completed from reference TRBV7-2 and TRBJ2-1, reads GAGVSQSPSNKVTEKGKDVELRCDPISGHTALYWYRQSLGQGLEFLIYFQGNSAPDKSGLPSDRFSAERTGGSVSTLTIQRTQQEDSAVYLCASSSRGGGGHLFFGPGTRLTVL.

This clonotype was counted only a few times. V gene TRBV7-8 combines with J gene TRBJ2-7, with a tentative D call TRBD2 (6 bases). Trimming took off 4 bases at V and 9 bases at J, with 19 bases between the two ends. CDR1 is SGHVS, CDR2 FQNEAQ, per germline. This CDR3 contains 14 residues. CDR3 region: CASSSLAEQSGQYF. CDR3 DNA sequence: TGTGCCAGCAGCTCATTAGCGGAACAGTCAGGGCAGTACTTC.

The rearrangement links TRBV15 to TRBJ2-5; 9 nucleotides match TRBD1. CDR1 LNHNV and CDR2 YYDKDF come from the germline V gene (reference sequence). The CDR3 extends over 14 amino acids. J was trimmed by 4 bases and V by 8 bases; bases with no gene match: 8. The CDR3: CATGRTGAAETQYF. Written as DNA, the CDR3 is TGTGCCACCGGGCGGACAGGGGCGGCAGAGACCCAGTACTTC. The variable domain in full, with the rest retrieved from reference TRBV15 and TRBJ2-5, is DAMVIQNPRYQVTQFGKPVTLSCSQTLNHNVMYWYQQKSSQAPKLLFHYYDKDFNNEADTPDNFQSRRPNTSFCFLDIRSPGLGDTAMYLCATGRTGAAETQYFGPGTRLLVL.

This clonotype was recorded many times. The genes are TRBV5-1 and TRBJ2-3, with TRBD1 matching 7 bases. The CDR3 length is 14 residues. Trimming cost V 7 bases and J 0 bases; bases outside gene matches: 5. Per germline, CDR1 SGHRS and CDR2 YFSETQ. CDR3 in DNA: TGCGCCAGCGGGGGACAGCCCAGCACAGATACGCAGTATTTT. As protein: CASGGQPSTDTQYF.